These T cell receptor beta chains were read from a single sample in a study of T cell responses to AZD1222 COVID-19 vaccine. The table came from immunoSEQ multiplex PCR; TCRdb's copy has only in-frame clones and leaves some out. The repertoire holds approximately 150,000 clones, with approximately 90% as singletons. The sequencing here drew on peripheral blood, taken on day 0 of AZD1222 vaccination. The receptors were sampled from an adult in good health. Both conserved end residues are part of each CDR3. Fields, in order: J gene, clone size, D gene, V gene, CDR3 protein, CDR3 DNA. D genes are given only for firm matches. Clone size is given for some rows only: seen once, a few or many times, or a class if the clone is expanded.

TRBJ1-2 | . | . | TRBV6-5 | CASSPRPYGYTF | TGTGCCAGCAGTCCCAGGCCCTATGGCTACACCTTC
TRBJ2-7 | . | TRBD2 | TRBV7-8 | CASSAGLAVSYEQYF | TGTGCCAGCAGCGCGGGACTAGCAGTCTCCTACGAGCAGTACTTC
TRBJ2-7 | . | TRBD2 | TRBV27 | CASSPGTSGYEQYF | TGTGCCAGCAGTCCAGGGACTAGCGGCTACGAGCAGTACTTC
TRBJ1-1 | few | . | TRBV6-5 | CASSPLVDTEAFF | TGTGCCAGCAGCCCCCTCGTCGACACTGAAGCTTTCTTT
TRBJ2-4 | . | . | TRBV29-1 | CSVEEQTKNIQYF | TGCAGCGTTGAAGAACAAACCAAAAACATTCAGTACTTC
TRBJ1-1 | . | . | TRBV5-6 | CASSFSRTEAFF | TGTGCCAGCAGCTTCAGCAGAACTGAAGCTTTCTTT
TRBJ1-6 | . | . | TRBV5-5 | CASSLGPNSPLHF | TGTGCCAGCAGCTTAGGCCCCAATTCACCCCTCCACTTT
TRBJ2-7 | . | . | TRBV30 | CAWSVSHGQYF | TGTGCCTGGAGTGTGTCACACGGGCAGTACTTC
TRBJ2-7 | . | . | TRBV19 | CASGKGFGHYEQYF | TGTGCCAGTGGTAAAGGTTTTGGACACTACGAGCAGTACTTC
TRBJ1-1 | once | TRBD1 | TRBV7-9 | CASSLRQGGNTEAFF | TGTGCCAGCAGCTTACGACAGGGGGGGAACACTGAAGCTTTCTTT
TRBJ2-7 | . | . | TRBV27 | CASSLRGALSYEQYF | TGTGCCAGCAGTTTACGCGGGGCCCTCTCCTACGAGCAGTACTTC
TRBJ2-5 | . | . | TRBV5-1 | CASSPGPWGETQYF | TGCGCCAGCAGCCCGGGACCGTGGGGCGAGACCCAGTACTTC
TRBJ1-5 | . | . | TRBV6-5 | CASSYIRHQPQHF | TGTGCCAGCAGTTACATTCGTCATCAGCCCCAGCATTTT
TRBJ2-7 | once | TRBD2 | TRBV19 | CASSPSSLAGHEQYF | TGTGCCAGTAGTCCATCTAGCCTAGCGGGACACGAGCAGTACTTC
TRBJ2-7 | . | . | TRBV7-2 | CASSFSRPYEQYF | TGTGCCAGCAGCTTTTCAAGGCCCTACGAGCAGTACTTC
TRBJ1-1 | . | TRBD1 | TRBV28 | CASRRRGQGSTEAFF | TGTGCCAGCAGAAGGAGGGGGCAAGGGTCGACTGAAGCTTTCTTT
TRBJ1-4 | . | . | TRBV4-1 | CASSQGGQGNEKLFF | TGCGCCAGCAGCCAAGGAGGGCAGGGAAATGAAAAACTGTTTTTT
TRBJ2-3 | . | TRBD2 | TRBV18 | CASWETSGTDTQYF | TGTGCCAGCTGGGAGACTAGCGGCACAGATACGCAGTATTTT
TRBJ2-2 | once | . | TRBV5-6 | CASSQDSGELFF | TGTGCCAGCAGCCAGGACTCTGGGGAGCTGTTTTTT
TRBJ1-2 | . | . | TRBV6-5 | CASSLQKNGYTF | TGTGCCAGCAGCCTACAGAAGAATGGCTACACCTTC
TRBJ1-5 | . | TRBD1 | TRBV18 | CASSQGQGNQPQHF | TGTGCCAGCTCACAAGGACAGGGCAATCAGCCCCAGCATTTT
TRBJ2-2 | few | . | TRBV27 | CASNVGGRSGNPNTGELFF | TGTGCCAGCAATGTCGGGGGCCGAAGCGGCAATCCGAACACCGGGGAGCTGTTTTTT
TRBJ2-1 | once | . | TRBV7-9 | CASSPAVAGDEQFF | TGTGCCAGCAGCCCAGCGGTGGCAGGGGATGAGCAGTTCTTC
TRBJ1-1 | few | . | TRBV19 | CASRDSMYEAFF | TGTGCTAGTCGCGACAGCATGTATGAAGCTTTCTTT
TRBJ1-2 | few | TRBD1 | TRBV7-9 | CASRLDRGQDDYGYTF | TGTGCCAGCAGACTCGACAGGGGGCAAGACGACTATGGCTACACCTTC
TRBJ2-4 | . | . | TRBV30 | CAWSVRGTKNIQYF | TGTGCCTGGAGTGTAAGGGGAACCAAAAACATTCAGTACTTC
TRBJ2-3 | . | . | TRBV11-2 | CASSLEVDLLGAQYF | TGTGCCAGCAGCTTAGAAGTGGACCTACTCGGGGCGCAGTATTTT
TRBJ2-2 | few | . | TRBV9 | CASSAPVSTGELFF | TGTGCCAGCTCCGCCCCGGTATCGACCGGGGAGCTGTTTTTT
TRBJ1-5 | . | . | TRBV14 | CASSQGIKPQHF | TGTGCCAGCAGCCAAGGTATCAAGCCCCAGCATTTT
TRBJ1-3 | . | . | TRBV24-1 | CATGSDSSGNTIYF | TGTGCCACCGGCTCGGACTCCTCTGGAAACACCATATATTTT
TRBJ2-1 | . | TRBD2 | TRBV6-1 | CASSEGGRNNEQFF | TGTGCCAGCAGTGAAGGCGGGAGGAATAATGAGCAGTTCTTC
TRBJ2-7 | . | . | TRBV11-2 | CASSLGVSYEQYF | TGTGCCAGCAGCTTAGGCGTCTCCTACGAGCAGTACTTC
TRBJ2-2 | . | . | TRBV7-6 | CASSLQTGELFF | TGTGCCAGCAGCTTACAGACCGGGGAGCTGTTTTTT
TRBJ2-1 | . | TRBD2 | TRBV2 | CASRASGIYNEQFF | TGTGCCAGCAGGGCTAGCGGGATATACAATGAGCAGTTCTTC
TRBJ2-7 | . | . | TRBV7-9 | CASSLVRPYEQYF | TGTGCCAGCAGCTTAGTGCGGCCCTACGAGCAGTACTTC
TRBJ2-2 | once | . | TRBV2 | CASRNQGIDTGELFF | TGTGCCAGCAGAAATCAGGGAATCGACACCGGGGAGCTGTTTTTT
TRBJ1-2 | . | . | TRBV4-2 | CASSRMGEGGYTF | TGTGCCAGCAGCCGAATGGGAGAGGGTGGCTACACCTTC
TRBJ1-1 | few | . | TRBV5-1 | CASSLAGAMNTEAFF | TGCGCCAGCAGCTTAGCAGGGGCCATGAACACTGAAGCTTTCTTT
TRBJ1-2 | . | . | TRBV5-4 | CASSLGGYYGYTF | TGTGCCAGCAGCTTGGGGGGGTACTATGGCTACACCTTC
TRBJ2-3 | few | . | TRBV7-9 | CASSLGTDTQYF | TGTGCCAGCAGCTTGGGGACAGATACGCAGTATTTT
TRBJ1-3 | . | . | TRBV5-5 | CASSLGLRAMNTIYF | TGTGCCAGCAGCTTGGGGCTCAGGGCAATGAACACCATATATTTT
TRBJ2-2 | few | . | TRBV27 | CASSLGGTTGELFF | TGTGCCAGCAGTTTAGGGGGGACCACCGGGGAGCTGTTTTTT